The 21 T cell receptor beta chains below come from one sample, sequenced in a study of post-analysis software for immune sequencing data. Regarding the study as a whole: Comparison of patients with controls showed five TRBV segments more frequent in patients, TRBV5-6, TRBV5-1 and TRBV20-1 among them.

The antigens these receptors bind are not known. Sequencing libraries made from TCR beta cDNA carried unique molecular identifiers. One entry per CDR3 protein results from TCRdb running MiXCR on the PCR reads. The table includes about 680,000 distinct CDR3 sequences, 55% to 70% detected once. The sequencing sample was made of blood. The receptors derive from a girl aged 2-10 years with multiple sclerosis.

The genes are TRBV20-1 and TRBJ2-1; 8 bases line up with TRBD2. This CDR3 contains 16 residues. Germline assignment: CDR1 DFQATT and CDR2 SNEGSKA (reference sequence). Germline trimming cut 5 bases from V and 3 bases from J; bases unmatched to any gene: 12. The DNA for the CDR3 is TGCAGTGCTTGGGCCTCCGGGACTAGAAACTACAATGAGCAGTTCTTC. The encoded protein is CSAWASGTRNYNEQFF.

The chain carries TRBV5-1 and TRBJ2-3; no clear D gene. This CDR3 region has 14 residues. From germline, CDR1 is SGHRS and CDR2 YFSETQ. Trimming removed 3 bases from V and 5 bases from J, with 13 bases in between. Here the CDR3 reads CASSWVSGGDTQYF. In DNA form, the CDR3 reads TGCGCCAGCAGCTGGGTCTCTGGCGGAGATACGCAGTATTTT.

The rearrangement links TRBV2 to TRBJ1-1, with no clear D. Trimming pared 5 bases from V and 6 bases from J, leaving 7 bases between. Germline V lookup: CDR1 SNHLY, CDR2 FYNNEI. The CDR3 covers 11 residues. CDR3 bases: TGTGCCAGCAGTTACAAGGCTGAAGCTTTCTTT. Translated, it gives CASSYKAEAFF.

The genes are TRBV7-9 and TRBJ1-1; weak D call: TRBD1 (6 bases). There are 16 residues in the CDR3. With 4 bases removed from V and 0 bases from J, the gap between germline ends came to 15 bases. Per germline, CDR1 SEHNR and CDR2 FQNEAQ (reference sequence). This CDR3 is CASSSGQTNMNTEAFF. CDR3 DNA sequence: TGTGCCAGCAGCTCAGGACAGACAAACATGAACACTGAAGCTTTCTTT.

The chain is built from TRBV6-2 or TRBV6-3 and TRBJ2-7; D unresolved. Germline assignment: CDR1 MNHEY and CDR2 SVGEGT. The CDR3 has 13 amino acids. V was cut by 6 bases and J by 2 bases, with 11 bases left in between. The DNA for the CDR3 is TGTGCCAGCAGCCGAGGTCCGCCCTACGAGCAGTACTTC. The encoded protein is CASSRGPPYEQYF.

This chain links TRBV5-1 with TRBJ1-6; 7 bases map to TRBD1. Per the germline V gene, CDR1 is SGHRS and CDR2 is YFSETQ. The CDR3 totals 16 residues. The trim removed 4 bases at V and 5 bases at J, leaving 9 bases unmatched. CDR3 protein: CASSDSGTVHNSPLHF. CDR3 in DNA: TGCGCCAGCAGCGACTCCGGGACAGTCCATAATTCACCCCTCCACTTT.

This clonotype was recorded a few times. The rearrangement links TRBV12-3 or TRBV12-4 to TRBJ2-5, with D perhaps TRBD2 (5 bases). The CDR3 is made up of 14 amino acids. The germline V and J ends were trimmed by 6 bases and 2 bases, with 13 bases remaining between them. CDR3 DNA: TGTGCCAGCAGCCTAGCCGACACACAAGAGACCCAGTACTTC. This sequence encodes CASSLADTQETQYF.

The chain combines TRBV5-5 with TRBJ1-1, with TRBD1 as a possible D gene (5 bases). This CDR3 comprises 12 residues. V was cut by 4 bases and J by 11 bases, with 15 bases left in between. Germline assignment: CDR1 SGHKS and CDR2 YYEKEE (reference sequence). CDR3: CASSPIQGNAFF. Written as DNA, the CDR3 is TGTGCCAGCAGCCCGATCCAGGGTAACGCTTTCTTT.

The chain uses TRBV20-1 and TRBJ2-3, with 9 positions matching TRBD2. The germline gives CDR1 DFQATT, CDR2 SNEGSKA (reference sequence). The CDR3 has 13 amino acids. V lost 7 bases, J lost 1 base, and 3 bases stayed unmatched. CDR3 DNA sequence: TGCAGTGGGAGGACTAGCGGCACAGATACGCAGTATTTT. It codes for CSGRTSGTDTQYF.

This clonotype was observed a handful of times. The chain links TRBV6-4 to TRBJ2-6; D unresolved. V dropped 2 bases and J dropped 1 base, with 6 bases sitting between them. CDR3 length equals 15 residues. The germline gives CDR1 MRHNA, CDR2 SNTAGT. CDR3 sequence reads: CASSDATSGANVLTF. DNA for the CDR3: TGTGCCAGCAGTGACGCGACTTCTGGGGCCAACGTCCTGACTTTC.

This sequence joins TRBV29-1 and TRBJ2-1, with D possibly being TRBD2 (7 bases). V lost 7 bases and J lost 4, with 14 bases in between. Germline lookup yields CDR1 SQVTM and CDR2 ANQGSEA. The CDR3 consists of 13 residues. CDR3 bases: TGCAGCGACCTCGGGGGGCTATACAATGAGCAGTTCTTC. Its translation is CSDLGGLYNEQFF.

This clonotype has only one observation. Sequence at one end of the junction differs from germline and may be a read error. V and J are TRBV6-6 and TRBJ2-1; 8 bases line up with TRBD2. CDR1 and CDR2 (germline): MNHNY, SVGAGI (reference sequence). This CDR3 region has 13 residues. The CDR3 loop reads CANSYTSGHNGFF. The CDR3 DNA reads as TGTGCCAACAGTTATACTAGCGGCCATAATGGGTTCTTC.

This CDR3 reads CASSGDREGGLRSIQYF. CDR3 DNA sequence: TGTGCCAGCAGCGGGGACAGGGAAGGGGGGCTCCGGTCCATTCAGTACTTC. V and J are TRBV9 and TRBJ2-4; 9 positions match TRBD1. The length of the CDR3 is 17 residues. Trimming took 3 bases from V and 9 from J; bases not matched to a gene: 16. CDR1 is SGDLS and CDR2 is YYNGEE in the germline V gene.

This clonotype was seen more than once but under ten times. This chain connects TRBV19 to TRBJ2-5; D perhaps matches TRBD2 (5 bases). Deletions cut 3 bases from V and 4 bases from J, with 9 bases between. This CDR3 contains 13 residues. Per the germline V gene, CDR1 is LNHDA and CDR2 is SQIVND (reference sequence). The CDR3 region has the DNA TGTGCCAGTAGTATGCTACGGGGAGAGACCCAGTACTTC. It is translated as CASSMLRGETQYF.

The chain employs TRBV6-2 or TRBV6-3 and TRBJ2-1; 9 bases agree with TRBD1. J lost 4 bases, V lost 5 bases, and 6 bases had no gene match. CDR1 and CDR2 from the germline V gene are MNHEY and SVGEGT. This CDR3 contains 15 residues. Here the CDR3 DNA reads TGTGCCAGCAGTCCGACAGGGGGGCCTTACAATGAGCAGTTCTTC. As protein: CASSPTGGPYNEQFF.

V is TRBV7-6 and J is TRBJ1-6; 11 nucleotides agree with TRBD1. V was clipped by 1 base and J by 10 bases; unmatched bases: 3. Per the germline V gene, CDR1 is SGHVS and CDR2 is FNYEAQ. The CDR3 has 15 amino acids. The CDR3 loop is CASSLVDRGQSPLHF. The DNA of the CDR3 is TGTGCCAGCAGCTTAGTGGACAGGGGGCAATCACCCCTCCACTTT.

This clonotype occurred a few times. J is TRBJ1-1 and V is TRBV6-2 or TRBV6-3; D is possibly TRBD1 (6 bases). V gave up 8 bases and J gave up 1 base, with 17 bases separating them. Looked up from germline, CDR1 is MNHEY and CDR2 is SVGEGT. The CDR3 is made up of 15 amino acids. The chain's CDR3 is CASAMGGARNTEAFF. DNA of the CDR3: TGTGCCAGCGCGATGGGGGGCGCCCGGAACACTGAAGCTTTCTTT.

The chain couples TRBV12-3 or TRBV12-4 to TRBJ2-6; tentative D call: TRBD2 (5 bases). V lost 5 bases and J lost 0, with 20 bases in between. CDR3 size: 19 residues. Written as DNA, the CDR3 is TGTGCCAGCAGTCCCCGCAGGACGGGGATGTCCTCTGGGGCCAACGTCCTGACTTTC. Translation gives CASSPRRTGMSSGANVLTF.

The chain uses TRBV15 and TRBJ2-7; 10 positions agree with TRBD2. The germline V gene has CDR1 LNHNV and CDR2 YYDKDF (reference sequence). The CDR3 loop spans 15 amino acids. Trimming took 5 bases from V and 0 from J; bases not matched to a gene: 4. The CDR3 coding sequence is TGTGCCACCAGCCCTAGCGGGAGAGGCTCCTACGAGCAGTACTTC. This gives the protein CATSPSGRGSYEQYF.

The V call is TRBV6-5, the J call TRBJ2-1; D remains ambiguous. V was shortened by 6 bases and J by 5 bases, with 11 bases between the two germline ends. The CDR3 contains 13 residues. CDR1 and CDR2 from the germline V gene are MNHEY and SVGAGI. The DNA of the CDR3 is TGTGCCAGCAGGTACAACCCAAACAATGAGCAGTTCTTC. Its translation: CASRYNPNNEQFF.

This chain joins TRBV6-4 and TRBJ2-3, with 15 bases fitting TRBD2. The CDR3 is 16 amino acids. The germline V gene encodes CDR1 MRHNA and CDR2 SNTAGT. J was trimmed by 6 bases and V by 5 bases; bases with no gene match: 6. The DNA for the CDR3 is TGTGCCAGCAGTCGATCCGGGACTAGCGGGGGGGATACGCAGTATTTT. Encoded protein: CASSRSGTSGGDTQYF.